This T cell receptor beta chain derives from a study of cytomegalovirus exposure and HLA in healthy donors. About this clone: Its matching antigen is unknown.

General study findings and limits: With further analysis later on, most CMV-associated TCR beta chains appeared HLA-restricted.

The junction had 1 base not matched to a gene; V was cut back by 0 bases and J by 5 bases. The CDR3 spans 14 residues. Germline V CDR1 and CDR2: SGHNT, YYREEE (reference sequence). The PCR was carried out with 60 Vbeta primers and 13 Jbeta primers. This table comes from immunoSEQ multiplex PCR, and its TCRdb copy is limited to in-frame clones, with some not included. The sample shows roughly 180,000 clones, 80% of them seen only once. The sequence was collected from a girl under 18 in good health and CMV-seropositive. The gene calls are TRBV5-4 and TRBJ2-7, with TRBD1 identical over 11 bases. Sequencing used PBMCs. The CDR3 region has the DNA TGTGCCAGCAGCTTGGGGACAGGGGGCGACGAGCAGTACTTC. Translation: CASSLGTGGDEQYF.